This passage covers 32 T cell receptor beta chains from one sample sequenced in a study of OX40 agonist ivuxolimab in advanced cancers. Using immunoSEQ multiplex PCR, the repertoire was profiled, and TCRdb retains in-frame clones only, with some absent. The data contain roughly 87,000 clones, about 90% of them singletons. The sequencing used CD4+ or CD8+ T cells sorted from blood, collected in a trial of the OX40 agonist ivuxolimab. The receptors shown here come from an adult with an advanced solid tumor such as melanoma, head and neck, liver or kidney cancer.

The chain recombines TRBV30 with TRBJ1-5, with 8 positions matching TRBD1. Trimming at V came to 5 bases and at J to 1 base, leaving 1 base not matched to a gene. Germline assignment: CDR1 GTSNPN and CDR2 SVGIG (reference sequence). CDR3 length: 13 amino acids. The CDR3 DNA reads TGTGCCTGGGACAGGGGAAGCAATCAGCCCCAGCATTTT. Translated, it gives CAWDRGSNQPQHF.

This rearrangement joins TRBV4-1 to TRBJ2-1, with D hard to call. Germline lookup yields CDR1 MGHRA and CDR2 YSYEKL. The CDR3 extends over 16 amino acids. V lost 1 base, J lost 6 bases, and 16 bases lay in between. The CDR3 bases are TGCGCCAGCAGCCAAGGATCAGCGCTGGTGATCAATGAGCAGTTCTTC. Protein sequence: CASSQGSALVINEQFF.

About this clone itself: This sample also contains other DNA sequences that code for the same CDR3. This rearrangement joins TRBV27 to TRBJ2-1, with no clear D. The CDR3 length is 11 residues. The V and J ends lost 2 bases and 7 bases respectively, with 3 bases between them. CDR1 and CDR2 (germline): MNHEY, SMNVEV (reference sequence). CDR3 coding DNA: TGTGCCAGCAGTTTAGGGAATGAGCAGTTCTTC. Translated: CASSLGNEQFF.

V gene TRBV4-1 combines with J gene TRBJ1-1; TRBD1 might be the D (5 bases). The germline CDR1 and CDR2 sequences are MGHRA and YSYEKL. The CDR3 extends over 14 amino acids. V was shortened by 0 bases and J by 10 bases, with 15 bases between the two germline ends. CDR3 sequence: CASSQDYGGHRAFF. CDR3 bases: TGCGCCAGCAGCCAAGATTATGGCGGACACCGAGCTTTCTTT.

This chain connects TRBV28 to TRBJ2-5, with D possibly being TRBD1 or TRBD2 (5 bases each). The closer fit of TRBJ2-7 to the DNA end suggests the J call may be wrong. Germline CDR1 MDHEN, CDR2 SYDVKM. The CDR3 loop spans 13 amino acids. CDR3 sequence (DNA): TGTGCCAGCAGTTTCGGGGCAGGATACGAGCAGTACTTC. Its translation: CASSFGAGYEQYF.

The chain recombines TRBV10-3 with TRBJ1-3, with D uncertain. Trimming shortened V by 0 bases and J by 1 base, and 16 bases separated the two germline ends. Germline CDR1 and CDR2: ENHRY and SYGVKD. This CDR3 has 18 amino acids. Written as DNA, the CDR3 is TGTGCCATCAGTGAGTCAACGACCCCGGGAGTTTCTGGAAACACCATATATTTT. It codes for CAISESTTPGVSGNTIYF.

V gene TRBV7-2 combines with J gene TRBJ2-1, with D perhaps TRBD1 (6 bases). V gave up 1 base and J gave up 8 bases, with 15 bases separating them. Germline CDR1 and CDR2: SGHTA and FQGNSA. The CDR3 length is 15 residues. The CDR3 region has the DNA TGTGCCAGCAGCTTAGGGGGGCCTTATAAAGATGAGCAGTTCTTC. This translates into CASSLGGPYKDEQFF.

The sample holds one count of this clone. This rearrangement joins TRBV28 to TRBJ2-3, with 10 nucleotides matching TRBD2. Per germline, CDR1 MDHEN and CDR2 SYDVKM. V trimming: 3 bases; J trimming: 0 bases; junction bases outside the gene matches: 9. This CDR3 spans 18 amino acids. CDR3: CASSFLLAGSTSTDTQYF. The CDR3 nucleotides are TGTGCCAGCAGTTTTCTACTAGCGGGATCCACTAGCACAGATACGCAGTATTTT. Full variable domain (rest looked up from reference TRBV28 and TRBJ2-3): DVKVTQSSRYLVKRTGEKVFLECVQDMDHENMFWYRQDPGLGLRLIYFSYDVKMKEKGDIPEGYSVSREKKERFSLILESASTNQTSMYLCASSFLLAGSTSTDTQYFGPGTRLTVL.

V usage is TRBV27 and J usage is TRBJ2-5; D ambiguous. The CDR3 consists of 12 residues. Trimming removed 6 bases at V and 5 bases at J, with 10 bases between. Germline V gene data show CDR1 as MNHEY and CDR2 as SMNVEV (reference sequence). This CDR3 reads CASRSSRETQYF. The CDR3 DNA is TGTGCCAGCAGATCCTCGCGGGAGACCCAGTACTTC.

V usage is TRBV29-1 and J usage is TRBJ2-3; 11 positions agree with TRBD1. V lost 0 bases, J lost 5 bases, and 13 bases stayed unmatched. This CDR3 contains 18 residues. Germline CDR1 is SQVTM and CDR2 is ANQGSEA. CDR3 sequence reads: CSVEDRNTDRGLGDTQYF. CDR3 nucleotide sequence: TGCAGCGTTGAAGACCGGAACACGGACAGGGGGCTCGGAGATACGCAGTATTTT.

The chain has TRBV30 and TRBJ2-5; 15 nucleotides agree with TRBD2. Unmatched junction bases numbered 0, after V lost 5 bases and J lost 2 bases. CDR1 and CDR2 (germline): GTSNPN, SVGIG (reference sequence). The CDR3 is made up of 14 amino acids. The CDR3 protein is CAWGLAGGQETQYF. CDR3 in DNA: TGTGCCTGGGGACTAGCGGGAGGGCAAGAGACCCAGTACTTC.

The chain uses TRBV27 and TRBJ2-2; D unresolved. Germline CDR1 is MNHEY and CDR2 is SMNVEV (reference sequence). CDR3 length equals 12 residues. The V end was cut by 7 bases, the J end by 2 bases, with 5 bases between. DNA of the CDR3: TGTGCCAGCACCCACAACACCGGGGAGCTGTTTTTT. This codes for CASTHNTGELFF.

The chain links TRBV9 to TRBJ2-3; TRBD1 is a possible D gene (6 bases). CDR1 and CDR2 (germline): SGDLS, YYNGEE. CDR3 size: 14 residues. V lost 4 bases and J lost 1, with 10 bases in between. CDR3 bases: TGTGCCAGCAGCTCAGGGGTCGGCACAGATACGCAGTATTTT. Translating gives CASSSGVGTDTQYF. The variable domain in full, with the rest retrieved from reference TRBV9 and TRBJ2-3, is DSGVTQTPKHLITATGQRVTLRCSPRSGDLSVYWYQQSLDQGLQFLIQYYNGEERAKGNILERFSAQQFPDLHSELNLSSLELGDSALYFCASSSGVGTDTQYFGPGTRLTVL.

The chain recombines TRBV7-3 with TRBJ2-3; 7 bases fit TRBD2. The CDR3 totals 16 residues. Germline-derived CDR1 and CDR2 are SGHTA and FQGTGA. Trimming removed 2 bases from V and 6 bases from J; junction bases left unmatched: 11. The DNA of the CDR3 is TGTGCCAGCAGCTTACCCATGGGGGGAGGGCCGGATACGCAGTATTTT. It encodes CASSLPMGGGPDTQYF.

The gene calls are TRBV6-5 and TRBJ1-1; no clear D gene. This CDR3 has 14 residues. Germline CDR1 and CDR2: MNHEY and SVGAGI. V gave up 0 bases and J gave up 6 bases, with 11 bases separating them. In DNA, the CDR3 is TGTGCCAGCAGTTACTCGAAAGGGTTCTCTGAAGCTTTCTTT. Translating it yields CASSYSKGFSEAFF.

This sequence joins TRBV19 and TRBJ1-1; D remains ambiguous. V lost 7 bases to trimming and J lost 5 bases, with 14 bases between them. Germline CDR1 and CDR2: LNHDA and SQIVND (reference sequence). This CDR3 has 13 amino acids. CDR3 in amino acids: CASNPGLRTEAFF. CDR3 nucleotides: TGTGCCAGTAATCCAGGCCTGAGGACTGAAGCTTTCTTT.

This clone was detected once. The chain links TRBV7-8 to TRBJ2-3, with 10 bases lining up with TRBD2. Germline assignment: CDR1 SGHVS and CDR2 FQNEAQ. This CDR3 contains 15 residues. V trimming: 4 bases; J trimming: 2 bases; junction bases outside the gene matches: 3. The CDR3 region has the DNA TGTGCCAGCAGCTCAACTAGCGGGAACACAGATACGCAGTATTTT. Its protein is CASSSTSGNTDTQYF.

The chain is built from TRBV7-8 and TRBJ2-1; D possibly corresponds to TRBD1 (5 bases). Germline-derived CDR1 and CDR2 are SGHVS and FQNEAQ. V was cut by 2 bases and J by 8 bases, with 13 bases left in between. The CDR3 runs 14 residues. CDR3 bases: TGTGCCAGCAGCTTACTTCGCAGGGTTCATGAGCAGTTCTTC. It specifies CASSLLRRVHEQFF.

This clone has more than one count but fewer than ten. This chain joins TRBV4-1 and TRBJ1-6; the D gene is possibly TRBD1 (5 bases). V lost 3 bases, J lost 7 bases, and 19 bases lay in between. This CDR3 contains 17 residues. Germline values: CDR1 MGHRA, CDR2 YSYEKL. The CDR3 sequence: CASSQEYPGYRNSPLHF. Written as DNA, the CDR3 is TGCGCCAGCAGCCAGGAATACCCAGGGTATAGAAATTCACCCCTCCACTTT.

CDR3 DNA: TGTGCCAGCAGTCACGGACAGCTGAATTCACCCCTCCACTTT. Translation gives CASSHGQLNSPLHF. The chain carries TRBV28 and TRBJ1-6; D might be TRBD1 (6 bases). Trimming cost V 5 bases and J 7 bases, with 12 bases left between them. CDR1 and CDR2 (germline): MDHEN, SYDVKM. CDR3 length: 14 amino acids.

This clone was found a few times. Other DNA sequences in this specimen translate into the identical CDR3. This rearrangement joins TRBV30 to TRBJ1-1; unclear D gene. V was cut by 0 bases and J by 5 bases, with 4 bases left in between. CDR1 and CDR2 from the germline V gene are GTSNPN and SVGIG (reference sequence). The CDR3 has 11 amino acids. Here the CDR3 DNA reads TGTGCCTGGAGTGTTGGGACTGAAGCTTTCTTT. Protein: CAWSVGTEAFF.

The chain employs TRBV7-3 and TRBJ2-7; no clear D gene. This CDR3 comprises 12 residues. Per germline, CDR1 SGHTA and CDR2 FQGTGA. V lost 1 base and J lost 6, with 7 bases in between. CDR3 residues: CASSLISGEQYV. The CDR3 DNA reads as TGTGCCAGCAGCTTAATATCTGGCGAGCAGTACGTC.

The genes are TRBV6-5 and TRBJ2-1; D uncertain. Trimming removed 1 base at V and 4 bases at J, with 8 bases between. This CDR3 contains 14 residues. Germline CDR1 is MNHEY and CDR2 is SVGAGI. The DNA for the CDR3 is TGTGCCAGCAGTTACTACCAGGCTTACAATGAGCAGTTCTTC. Residues: CASSYYQAYNEQFF.

V usage is TRBV6-4 and J usage is TRBJ2-6; TRBD1 matches 9 bases. Germline CDR1 MRHNA, CDR2 SNTAGT. After removal of 2 bases from V and 0 bases from J, the junction contained 5 bases not matched to a gene. The CDR3 extends over 18 amino acids. The CDR3 DNA sequence: TGTGCCAGCAGTGACGGGACAGGGACACACTCTGGGGCCAACGTCCTGACTTTC. Its translation: CASSDGTGTHSGANVLTF.

This clone was observed a single time. V gene TRBV27 combines with J gene TRBJ2-5, with a weak D call TRBD2 (6 bases). Per the germline V gene, CDR1 is MNHEY and CDR2 is SMNVEV (reference sequence). V lost 5 bases, J lost 5 bases, and 21 bases lay in between. This CDR3 has 16 residues. The CDR3 nucleotides read TGTGCCAGCAGTCTAAAAGAGGAGGGAGTAGGGGAGACCCAGTACTTC. This codes for CASSLKEEGVGETQYF.

The chain uses TRBV6-5 and TRBJ2-1, with 9 bases that match TRBD1. J was trimmed by 6 bases and V by 5 bases; bases with no gene match: 8. The germline CDR1 and CDR2 sequences are MNHEY and SVGAGI. This CDR3 spans 15 amino acids. This CDR3 reads CASSPGTGIGNEQFF. The DNA for the CDR3 is TGTGCCAGCAGTCCCGGGACAGGGATCGGCAATGAGCAGTTCTTC.

This chain uses TRBV19 with TRBJ1-5; 9 nucleotides line up with TRBD1. The J segment lost 2 bases and the V segment lost 5 bases, leaving 4 bases of the junction unmatched. This CDR3 spans 15 amino acids. Germline-derived CDR1 and CDR2 are LNHDA and SQIVND (reference sequence). The CDR3 bases are TGTGCCAGTAGTTCCCGGACAGGGGGCAATCAGCCCCAGCATTTT. Translating it yields CASSSRTGGNQPQHF.

This clone was picked up one time. The gene calls are TRBV29-1 and TRBJ2-1, with 14 bases lining up with TRBD2. Germline V CDR1 and CDR2: SQVTM, ANQGSEA. The ends lost 8 bases at V and 8 bases at J; junction bases unmatched: 11. This CDR3 region has 15 residues. DNA of the CDR3: TGCAGCCTAGAAACGACTAGCGGGGGGGTCGATGAGCAGTTCTTC. Amino acid sequence: CSLETTSGGVDEQFF.

CDR3 sequence (DNA): TGTGCCAGCAGAGGCGGGGGGGGGCATCAGCCCCAGCATTTT. Protein: CASRGGGGHQPQHF. This chain uses TRBV27 with TRBJ1-5, with D tentatively TRBD1 (6 bases). Germline V gives CDR1 MNHEY, CDR2 SMNVEV (reference sequence). Trimming cost V 6 bases and J 5 bases, with 14 bases left between them. The CDR3 totals 14 residues.

A note on this clone: The sample has other DNA sequences that encode this CDR3 too. V usage is TRBV7-6 and J usage is TRBJ2-3; 12 nucleotides match TRBD2. Per the germline V gene, CDR1 is SGHVS and CDR2 is FNYEAQ. This CDR3 has 15 amino acids. Unmatched junction bases numbered 1, after V lost 3 bases and J lost 3 bases. The CDR3 spells CASSFGTSGTDTQYF. The CDR3 DNA sequence: TGTGCCAGCAGCTTCGGGACTAGCGGGACAGATACGCAGTATTTT.

The gene calls are TRBV28 and TRBJ2-3, with D possibly TRBD2 on 5 matching bases. V was cut by 7 bases and J by 3 bases, with 14 bases left in between. CDR1 and CDR2 (germline): MDHEN, SYDVKM. This CDR3 contains 14 residues. The CDR3 sequence: CASTPSWETDTQYF. Here the CDR3 DNA reads TGTGCCAGCACCCCGTCGTGGGAGACAGATACGCAGTATTTT.

V gene TRBV5-1 combines with J gene TRBJ1-4; a possible D gene is TRBD1 (5 bases). The ends were cut back, 4 bases at V and 6 bases at J, with 16 bases in the middle. CDR1 is SGHRS and CDR2 is YFSETQ in the germline V gene. CDR3 length: 15 residues. The CDR3 protein is CASSTGVGEDEKLFF. In DNA form, the CDR3 reads TGCGCCAGCAGCACCGGGGTAGGGGAGGATGAAAAACTGTTTTTT.